This TCR beta chain was sequenced in a study of chemoradiotherapy in HPV16-positive cancers. Whole-study context: Candidate HPV-specific T-cell clones and common TCR motifs came from functional assays in a couple of HPV16-positive patients.

Over chemoradiotherapy, repertoires were sampled more than once. Germline values: CDR1 SGHRS, CDR2 YFSETQ. V dropped 4 bases and J dropped 0 bases, with 10 bases sitting between them. CDR3 length: 14 amino acids. For this clone: The antigen is unknown.

Only in-frame clones appear in the TCRdb table, and some are missing; sequencing was by immunoSEQ multiplex PCR. In the table there are 30,000 to 40,000 clones, about four fifths of which are singletons. General study findings and limits: Better recurrence-free survival went with HPV-responsive T-cell expansion in HPV16-positive patients. Candidate HPV-specific clones and E7-related TCR motifs grew in tumor during treatment.

The input for sequencing was blood, taken from a patient who underwent chemoradiotherapy. The chain couples TRBV5-1 to TRBJ1-1; D is unclear. The clonotype comes from a human donor with HPV-associated anogenital cancer. The CDR3 DNA is TGCGCCAGCAGCCCCGGACTGATGAACACTGAAGCTTTCTTT. Residues: CASSPGLMNTEAFF.